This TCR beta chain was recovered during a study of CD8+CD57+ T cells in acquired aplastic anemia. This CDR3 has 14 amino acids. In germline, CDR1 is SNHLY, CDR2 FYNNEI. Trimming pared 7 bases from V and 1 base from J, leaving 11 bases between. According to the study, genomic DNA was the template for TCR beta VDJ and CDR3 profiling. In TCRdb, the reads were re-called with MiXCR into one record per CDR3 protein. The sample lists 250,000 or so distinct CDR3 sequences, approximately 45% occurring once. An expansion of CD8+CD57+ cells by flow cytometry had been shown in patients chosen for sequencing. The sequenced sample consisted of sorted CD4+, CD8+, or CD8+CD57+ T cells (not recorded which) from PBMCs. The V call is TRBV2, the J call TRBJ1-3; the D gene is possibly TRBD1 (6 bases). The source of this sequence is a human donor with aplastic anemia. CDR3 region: CASKNQGSGNTIYF. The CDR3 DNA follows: TGTGCCAGCAAAAATCAGGGGTCTGGAAACACCATATATTTT.